The 22 T cell receptor beta chains reported below all come from one sample, sequenced in a study of T cell repertoires in aging, cancer and after chemotherapy. The template was genomic DNA from peripheral blood, not RNA. TRB rearrangements spanning V, D and J were amplified using mixed TRB-A/B primers. TCRdb processed the multiplex PCR reads anew with MiXCR; each CDR3 protein has one entry. The sample lists approximately 3,000 distinct CDR3 sequences, 20% to 25% occurring once. The sample consisted of blood. Every receptor here comes from a human donor with a solid tumor.

V usage is TRBV12-3 or TRBV12-4 and J usage is TRBJ1-6; D uncertain. V was cut by 2 bases and J by 8 bases, with 7 bases left in between. The CDR3 spans 13 residues. DNA for the CDR3: TGTGCCAGCAGTTTATCCAGAGATTCACCCCTCCACTTT. Its translation: CASSLSRDSPLHF.

This chain connects TRBV10-2 to TRBJ2-5, with 7 bases aligning to TRBD1. V trimming: 8 bases; J trimming: 0 bases; junction bases outside the gene matches: 9. The germline V gene has CDR1 WSHSY and CDR2 SAAADI. This CDR3 is 15 amino acids long. The CDR3 spells CASLRGLLYQETQYF. Here the CDR3 DNA reads TGCGCCAGCCTTAGGGGGCTTCTTTACCAAGAGACCCAGTACTTC.

This rearrangement joins TRBV20-1 to TRBJ1-4; 10 nucleotides align to TRBD1. Germline V CDR1 and CDR2: DFQATT, SNEGSKA (reference sequence). CDR3 size: 14 residues. Trimming removed 1 base from V and 5 bases from J; junction bases left unmatched: 1. The CDR3 here is CSARGDRGNEKLFF. CDR3 DNA: TGCAGTGCTAGAGGGGACAGGGGAAATGAAAAACTGTTTTTT.

V usage is TRBV6-1 and J usage is TRBJ1-5, with 9 bases aligning to TRBD1. The V gene end was trimmed by 4 bases and the J gene end by 6 bases; junction bases not matched to a gene: 7. The CDR3 loop spans 15 amino acids. In germline, CDR1 is MNHNS, CDR2 SASEGT. The CDR3 region has the DNA TGTGCCAGCAGTGGATTACAGGGGGCGAGTCAGCCCCAGCATTTT. It is translated as CASSGLQGASQPQHF.

The chain carries TRBV12-5 and TRBJ1-3; weak D call: TRBD1 (5 bases). The CDR3 consists of 14 residues. Deletions cut 1 base from V and 5 bases from J, with 9 bases between. Germline V gene lookup returns CDR1 LGHNT and CDR2 FRNRAP. Written as DNA, the CDR3 is TGTGCTAGTGGTTTGGATACAGGTAGAAACACCATATATTTT. It encodes CASGLDTGRNTIYF.

V gene TRBV6-2 or TRBV6-3 combines with J gene TRBJ1-6; a possible D gene is TRBD1 (6 bases). This CDR3 has 13 amino acids. Germline V gene lookup returns CDR1 MNHEY and CDR2 SVGEGT. Trimming shortened V by 6 bases and J by 10 bases, and 13 bases separated the two germline ends. The CDR3 DNA reads as TGTGCCAGCAGCTCCATGGGACAATCACCCCTCCACTTT. It yields the protein CASSSMGQSPLHF.

The chain couples TRBV5-1 to TRBJ2-3, with TRBD1 identical over 9 bases. The J segment lost 2 bases and the V segment lost 4 bases, leaving 8 bases of the junction unmatched. The germline gives CDR1 SGHRS, CDR2 YFSETQ. The CDR3 has 16 residues. CDR3 loop: CASSAVTGGDTDTQYF. The CDR3 coding sequence is TGCGCCAGCAGCGCAGTGACAGGGGGTGACACAGATACGCAGTATTTT.

A few counts support this clonotype. Written as DNA, the CDR3 is TGCAGTGCGCCACAGGGCAATGAGCAGTTCTTC. It codes for CSAPQGNEQFF. The chain links TRBV20-1 to TRBJ2-1; maybe TRBD1 (6 bases). CDR3 size: 11 residues. Germline loops: CDR1 DFQATT, CDR2 SNEGSKA (reference sequence). V lost 6 bases, J lost 6 bases, and 9 bases lay in between.

J is TRBJ2-5 and V is TRBV5-6; 10 bases line up with TRBD2. Looked up from germline, CDR1 is SGHDT and CDR2 is YYEEEE. Trimming cost V 6 bases and J 3 bases; bases outside gene matches: 8. This CDR3 has 15 residues. The CDR3 loop is CASTLAGVAKETQYF. The DNA for the CDR3 is TGTGCCAGCACCCTAGCGGGAGTCGCGAAAGAGACCCAGTACTTC.

The CDR3 spells CASATGTIRTGELFF. The CDR3 DNA sequence: TGCGCCAGCGCAACAGGGACAATTCGAACCGGGGAGCTGTTTTTT. The chain combines TRBV5-1 with TRBJ2-2, with D perhaps TRBD1 (6 bases). The CDR3 is made up of 15 amino acids. CDR1 and CDR2 (germline): SGHRS, YFSETQ. V lost 7 bases and J 5 bases, leaving 18 bases between the germline ends.

The chain joins TRBV7-9 to TRBJ2-3; D call uncertain. The CDR3 spans 14 residues. The V end was cut by 3 bases, the J end by 2 bases, with 9 bases between. CDR1 is SEHNR, CDR2 FQNEAQ, per germline (reference sequence). CDR3 residues: CASSFSIPTDTQYF. The CDR3 DNA sequence: TGTGCCAGCAGCTTTAGCATCCCCACAGATACGCAGTATTTT. Variable domain in full (rest from reference TRBV7-9 and TRBJ2-3): DTGVSQNPRHKITKRGQNVTFRCDPISEHNRLYWYRQTLGQGPEFLTYFQNEAQLEKSRLLSDRFSAERPKGSFSTLEIQRTEQGDSAMYLCASSFSIPTDTQYFGPGTRLTVL.

This clonotype was picked up a small number of times. This chain links TRBV20-1 with TRBJ1-2, with D maybe TRBD1 (6 bases). CDR3 length equals 13 residues. Germline V CDR1 and CDR2: DFQATT, SNEGSKA (reference sequence). V lost 5 bases and J lost 2, with 12 bases in between. The CDR3 spells CSAGNRENYGYTF. The CDR3 nucleotides read TGCAGTGCTGGAAACAGGGAAAACTATGGCTACACCTTC.

This clonotype is large. In DNA form, the CDR3 reads TGCAGCGTACCAGCGACAGCGAACACTGAAGCTTTCTTT. Encoded protein: CSVPATANTEAFF. The chain employs TRBV29-1 and TRBJ1-1, with D possibly matching TRBD1 (5 bases). Germline CDR1 and CDR2: SQVTM and ANQGSEA. The germline V and J ends were trimmed by 6 bases and 1 base, with 12 bases remaining between them. This CDR3 has 13 residues. Filled out from reference TRBV29-1 and TRBJ1-1, the complete variable domain reads SAVISQKPSRDICQRGTSLTIQCQVDSQVTMMFWYRQQPGQSLTLIATANQGSEATYESGFVIDKFPISRPNLTFSTLTVSNMSPEDSSIYLCSVPATANTEAFFGQGTRLTVV.

CDR3 sequence (DNA): TGTGCCAGCTCCAGACCAGCGGGAGGGCCCAATGAGCAGTTCTTC. Residues: CASSRPAGGPNEQFF. The chain recombines TRBV6-5 with TRBJ2-1; TRBD2 matches 10 bases. Germline V gene data show CDR1 as MNHEY and CDR2 as SVGAGI. Trimming cost V 8 bases and J 6 bases; bases outside gene matches: 10. CDR3 size: 15 residues.

The chain is built from TRBV28 and TRBJ1-5; 10 positions agree with TRBD1. J lost 5 bases, V lost 1 base, and 2 bases had no gene match. Germline V gene lookup returns CDR1 MDHEN and CDR2 SYDVKM. The CDR3 extends over 15 amino acids. The CDR3 sequence: CASSLSTGGYQPQHF. The DNA for the CDR3 is TGTGCCAGCAGTTTATCGACAGGGGGCTATCAGCCCCAGCATTTT.

The chain is built from TRBV7-3 and TRBJ2-2; D not certain. There are 14 residues in the CDR3. CDR1 is SGHTA, CDR2 FQGTGA, per germline. V was trimmed by 0 bases and J by 1 base, leaving 3 bases between them. As DNA, the CDR3 is TGTGCCAGCAGCTTAACAGAGAACACCGGGGAGCTGTTTTTT. Protein: CASSLTENTGELFF.

The chain carries TRBV18 and TRBJ1-1; weak D call: TRBD1 (5 bases). Trimming cost V 2 bases and J 0 bases, with 7 bases left between them. Germline V gene sequence: CDR1 KGHSH, CDR2 LQKENI. This CDR3 has 14 residues. The CDR3 loop reads CASSPNRMNTEAFF. CDR3 coding DNA: TGTGCCAGCTCACCAAACAGGATGAACACTGAAGCTTTCTTT.

The chain couples TRBV19 to TRBJ1-5; D remains unclear. The CDR3 runs to 12 residues. Germline CDR1 reads LNHDA; CDR2 reads SQIVND (reference sequence). V gave up 8 bases and J gave up 4 bases, with 9 bases separating them. The CDR3 region has the DNA TGTGCCAGTGCTGGCCGAAATCAGCCCCAGCATTTT. It is translated as CASAGRNQPQHF. Filled out from reference TRBV19 and TRBJ1-5, the complete variable domain reads DGGITQSPKYLFRKEGQNVTLSCEQNLNHDAMYWYRQDPGQGLRLIYYSQIVNDFQKGDIAEGYSVSREKKESFPLTVTSAQKNPTAFYLCASAGRNQPQHFGDGTRLSIL.

By share, this clonotype ranks as medium-sized. The chain combines TRBV7-2 with TRBJ1-3, with D possibly TRBD1 on 6 matching bases. Per the germline V gene, CDR1 is SGHTA and CDR2 is FQGNSA. Trimming shortened V by 6 bases and J by 4 bases, and 16 bases separated the two germline ends. The CDR3 runs to 15 residues. Written as DNA, the CDR3 is TGTGCCAGCAGACAAGACAGGTACCCCGGAAACACCATATATTTT. This gives the protein CASRQDRYPGNTIYF.

The V gene is TRBV7-2, the J gene TRBJ1-6; TRBD1 matches at 9 bases. The length of the CDR3 is 16 residues. The germline gives CDR1 SGHTA, CDR2 FQGNSA. V was clipped by 5 bases and J by 17 bases; unmatched bases: 19. CDR3 nucleotide sequence: TGTGCCAGCAGCGGACCGGGACTACAGGGGGCCGTAGGGATCCACTTT. Its translation is CASSGPGLQGAVGIHF.

V is TRBV7-3 and J is TRBJ2-1; TRBD2 aligns across 11 bases. The CDR3 is made up of 17 amino acids. V shed 5 bases, J shed 5 bases, and the junction held 11 bases outside the gene matches. Germline V gives CDR1 SGHTA, CDR2 FQGTGA. CDR3 in DNA: TGTGCCAGCAGCCCGATATTAGCGGGAGGGCCCAACAATGAGCAGTTCTTC. Its translation is CASSPILAGGPNNEQFF.

By sample share, this clonotype is medium-sized. CDR3 sequence (DNA): TGTGCCAGCAGGCCTTTGGAAGGACAGGGGTCCTCCTACGAGCAGTACTTC. Its protein is CASRPLEGQGSSYEQYF. The chain uses TRBV6-5 and TRBJ2-7; 9 bases map to TRBD1. The germline V gene has CDR1 MNHEY and CDR2 SVGAGI. The V gene end was trimmed by 6 bases and the J gene end by 0 bases; junction bases not matched to a gene: 12. The CDR3 has 17 residues.